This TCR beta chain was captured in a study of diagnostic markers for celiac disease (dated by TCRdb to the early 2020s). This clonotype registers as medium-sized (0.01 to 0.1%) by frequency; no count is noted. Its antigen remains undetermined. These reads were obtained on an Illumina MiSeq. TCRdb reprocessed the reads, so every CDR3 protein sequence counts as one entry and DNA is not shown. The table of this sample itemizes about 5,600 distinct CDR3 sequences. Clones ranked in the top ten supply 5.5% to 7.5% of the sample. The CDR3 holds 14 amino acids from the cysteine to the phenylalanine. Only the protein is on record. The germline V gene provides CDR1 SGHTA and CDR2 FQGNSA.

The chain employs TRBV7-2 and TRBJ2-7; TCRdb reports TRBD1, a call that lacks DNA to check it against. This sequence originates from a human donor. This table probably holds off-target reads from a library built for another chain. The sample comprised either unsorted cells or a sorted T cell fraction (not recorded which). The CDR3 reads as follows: CASSLVGPTYEQYF.